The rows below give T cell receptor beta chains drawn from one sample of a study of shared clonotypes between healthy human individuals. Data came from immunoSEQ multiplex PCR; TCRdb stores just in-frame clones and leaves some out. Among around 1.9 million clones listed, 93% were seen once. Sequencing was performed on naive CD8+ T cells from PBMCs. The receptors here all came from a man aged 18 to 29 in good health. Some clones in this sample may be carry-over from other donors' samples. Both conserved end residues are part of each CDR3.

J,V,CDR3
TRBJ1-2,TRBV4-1,CASSQATVNYGYTF
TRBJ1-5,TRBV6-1,CASILGLSQPQHF
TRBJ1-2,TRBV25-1,CASSDRQATSADYGYTF
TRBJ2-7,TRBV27,CASSSSSGQVLYEQYF
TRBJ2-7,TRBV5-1,CASSLGQGIAYEQYF
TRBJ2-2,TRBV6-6,CASSYISGELFF
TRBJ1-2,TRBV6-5,CASSYSRTVYGYTF
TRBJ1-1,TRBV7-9,CASSSRGNTEAFF
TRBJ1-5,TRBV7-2,CASSFGGVGQPQHF
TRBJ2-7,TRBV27,CACSLGASYEQYF